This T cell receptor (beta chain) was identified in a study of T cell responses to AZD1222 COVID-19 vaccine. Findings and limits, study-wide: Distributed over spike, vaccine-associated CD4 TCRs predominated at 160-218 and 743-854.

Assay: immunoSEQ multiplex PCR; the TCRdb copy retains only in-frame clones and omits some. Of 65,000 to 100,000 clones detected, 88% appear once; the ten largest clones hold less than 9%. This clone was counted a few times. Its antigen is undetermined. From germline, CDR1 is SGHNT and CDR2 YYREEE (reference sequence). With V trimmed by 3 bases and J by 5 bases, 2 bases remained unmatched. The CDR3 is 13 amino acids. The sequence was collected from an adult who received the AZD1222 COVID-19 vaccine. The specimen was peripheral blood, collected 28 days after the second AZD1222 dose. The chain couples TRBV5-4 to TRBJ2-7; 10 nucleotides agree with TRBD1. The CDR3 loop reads CASSSGQGNEQYF. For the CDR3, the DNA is TGTGCCAGCAGCTCGGGACAGGGGAACGAGCAGTACTTC.